What follows is one T cell receptor beta chain and its context. What it binds is unknown. At one end the junction does not follow the germline gene, possibly because of a read error. CD8 cells regarded as naive lacked CD45RO, were positively chosen for CCR7, and omitted terminally differentiated effector memory CD45RA+ cells. Recent acute infections and vaccinations were absent in the healthy HIV-negative adult donors. All participating donors were Caucasian adults from Nashville, Tennessee. In the sorted-subset replicate PCRs, around 0.2 ug DNA, around 30,000 T cell genomes, was used. Data came from immunoSEQ multiplex PCR; TCRdb stores just in-frame clones and leaves some out. This sample has over 750,000 clones, with 96% found just once. The data were obtained in a study of shared clonotypes between healthy human individuals. The study, taken as a whole, reports: Among several donors, roughly 5% of naive CD4 clonotypes were found in common.

This TCR was recovered from a man aged 30 to 45 in good health. The source material was naive CD8+ T cells sorted from blood.

The CDR3 loop reads CASREGTGSRNEQYF. The CDR3, as DNA: TGTGCCAGCAGAGAAGGGACAGGGTCAAGAAACGAGCAGTACTTC. The gene calls are TRBV6-1 and TRBJ2-7, with TRBD1 matching 9 bases. The CDR3 has 15 residues. CDR1 is MNHNS, CDR2 SASEGT, per germline.